This T cell receptor (beta chain) originates from a study of cytomegalovirus exposure and HLA in healthy donors. Whereas donors were nominally healthy upon sampling, unrecorded immune exposures were probable. Germline V gene lookup returns CDR1 LGHNA and CDR2 YSLEER. Trimming removed 3 bases from V and 5 bases from J, with 11 bases in between. CDR3 length: 15 amino acids. PCR primers comprised 60 Vbeta and 13 Jbeta primers. Here immunoSEQ multiplex PCR was the method, and the copy in TCRdb shows in-frame clones only, minus some. The sample contains approximately 74,000 clones, 65% to 85% of which appear only once.

The chain is built from TRBV4-3 and TRBJ1-6, with D possibly matching TRBD1 (6 bases). The TCR sequence derives from a woman between 25 and 40 years old in good health and CMV-seronegative. Sample: PBMCs. CDR3: CASSQGAGDNSPLHF. CDR3 bases: TGCGCCAGCAGCCAGGGGGCAGGGGATAATTCACCCCTCCACTTT.